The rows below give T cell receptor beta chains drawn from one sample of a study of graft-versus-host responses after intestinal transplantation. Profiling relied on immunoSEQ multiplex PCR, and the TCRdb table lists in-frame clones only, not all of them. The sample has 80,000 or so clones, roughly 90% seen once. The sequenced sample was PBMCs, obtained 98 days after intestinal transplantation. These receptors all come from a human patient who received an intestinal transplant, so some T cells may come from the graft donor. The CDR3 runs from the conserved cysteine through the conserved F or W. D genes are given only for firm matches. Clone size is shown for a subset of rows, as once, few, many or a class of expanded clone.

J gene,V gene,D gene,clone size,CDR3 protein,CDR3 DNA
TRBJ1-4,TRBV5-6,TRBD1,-,CASSGWTGGNEKLFF,TGTGCCAGCAGCGGCTGGACAGGGGGTAATGAAAAACTGTTTTTT
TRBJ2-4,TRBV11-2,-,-,CASSLTQGIYKNIQYF,TGTGCCAGCAGCTTGACACAGGGAATTTACAAAAACATTCAGTACTTC
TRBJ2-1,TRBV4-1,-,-,CASSLSGAYNEQFF,TGCGCCAGCAGCCTTAGCGGAGCGTACAATGAGCAGTTCTTC
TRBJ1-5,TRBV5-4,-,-,CASSLIGSNQPQHF,TGTGCCAGCAGCTTGATAGGAAGCAATCAGCCCCAGCATTTT
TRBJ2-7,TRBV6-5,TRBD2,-,CASRLTSGGFSEQYF,TGTGCCAGCAGACTCACTAGCGGGGGTTTCTCCGAGCAGTACTTC
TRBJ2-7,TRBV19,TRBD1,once,CASSIHFRDRGLEQYF,TGTGCCAGTAGCATCCACTTCCGGGACAGGGGGCTCGAGCAGTACTTC
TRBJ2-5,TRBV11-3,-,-,CASSLGQEETQYF,TGTGCCAGCAGCTTAGGACAGGAAGAGACCCAGTACTTC
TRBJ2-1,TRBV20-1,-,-,CSARDGDEQFF,TGCAGTGCTAGAGACGGGGATGAGCAGTTCTTC
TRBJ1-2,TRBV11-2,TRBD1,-,CASSYTTGDYGYTF,TGTGCCAGCAGCTATACGACAGGGGACTATGGCTACACCTTC
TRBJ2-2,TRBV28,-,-,CAGSPTGAGELFF,TGTGCCGGCAGCCCGACAGGAGCCGGGGAGCTGTTTTTT
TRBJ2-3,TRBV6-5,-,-,CAIRAGLTDTQYF,TGTGCCATCCGGGCTGGACTTACAGATACGCAGTATTTT
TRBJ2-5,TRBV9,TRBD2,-,CASSSGTSGFEQYF,TGTGCCAGCAGCTCCGGGACTAGCGGGTTTGAGCAGTACTTC
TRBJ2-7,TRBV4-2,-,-,CASSQGDEQYF,TGTGCCAGCAGCCAAGGGGACGAGCAGTACTTC
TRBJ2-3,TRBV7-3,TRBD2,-,CASSASGGAVDTQYF,TGTGCCAGCAGCGCTAGCGGGGGGGCCGTAGATACGCAGTATTTT
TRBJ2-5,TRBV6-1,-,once,CASSEALRIVGNQETQYF,TGTGCCAGCAGTGAAGCGCTTCGTATAGTTGGGAACCAAGAGACCCAGTACTTC
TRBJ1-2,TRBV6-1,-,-,CASSGTNYGYTF,TGTGCCAGCAGTGGGACAAACTATGGCTACACCTTC
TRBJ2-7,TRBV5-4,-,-,CASSLVGYDSPYEQYF,TGTGCCAGCAGCTTGGTTGGCTACGACAGCCCCTACGAGCAGTACTTC
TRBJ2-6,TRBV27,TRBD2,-,CASRERGTGANVLTF,TGTGCCAGCAGAGAGCGGGGGACTGGGGCCAACGTCCTGACTTTC
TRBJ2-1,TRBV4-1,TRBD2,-,CASSRTSNEQFF,TGCGCCAGCAGCCGGACTAGCAATGAGCAGTTCTTC
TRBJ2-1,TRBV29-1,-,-,CSGQRNEQFF,TGCAGCGGCCAGAGGAATGAGCAGTTCTTC
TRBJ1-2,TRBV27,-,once,CASRFRAFTANYGYTF,TGTGCCAGCAGATTCAGGGCGTTTACGGCTAACTATGGCTACACCTTC
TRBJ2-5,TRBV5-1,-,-,CASSYGRSQETQYF,TGCGCCAGCAGCTACGGGCGGTCCCAAGAGACCCAGTACTTC
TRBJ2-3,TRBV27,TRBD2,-,CASSRGTQWGERELRDTQYF,TGTGCCAGCAGCCGCGGGACTCAATGGGGAGAGCGGGAACTCCGAGATACGCAGTATTTT
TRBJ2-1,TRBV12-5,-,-,CASAKNEQFF,TGTGCTAGTGCCAAAAATGAGCAGTTCTTC
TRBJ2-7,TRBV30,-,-,CAHDSSYEQYF,TGTGCCCACGACAGCTCCTACGAGCAGTACTTC
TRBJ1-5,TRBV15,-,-,CATSRGGASNQPQHF,TGTGCCACCAGCAGAGGAGGGGCTAGCAATCAGCCCCAGCATTTT
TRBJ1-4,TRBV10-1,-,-,CASRPPAEAGSEKLFF,TGCGCCAGCAGACCCCCGGCGGAGGCTGGGAGTGAAAAACTGTTTTTT